The rows below give T cell receptor beta chains drawn from one sample of a study of T cells expressing NK-cell markers. TCRdb reprocessed the 5' RACE reads and stores each CDR3 protein as one record, lacking DNA. The sample totals hundreds of thousands of distinct CDR3 sequences. The sequenced sample was blood T cells: a sorted CD56 or NKG2C T cell subset, CD4+ or CD8+ T cells, or bulk PBMC T cells (not recorded which). The receptors stem from a man between 18 and 35 years old in good health. Both conserved end residues are part of each CDR3.

v_call	j_call	cdr3_length	cdr3_aa
TRBV18	TRBJ2-7	15	CASSPNRDSTYEQYF
TRBV5-1	TRBJ2-3	16	CASRLGQGLSTDTQYF
TRBV12-3/TRBV12-4	TRBJ2-1	12	CASTIEQDEQFF
TRBV19	TRBJ2-1	15	CASSSQGDSYNEQFF
TRBV29-1	TRBJ1-1	12	CSVFARNTEAFF
TRBV6-5	TRBJ2-3	19	CASSYSIGGAGGPTDTQYF
TRBV6-5	TRBJ1-1	15	CASSYGGRMNTEAFF
TRBV5-1	TRBJ2-7	15	CASSLQQGTLYEQYF
TRBV18	TRBJ2-7	13	CASSGGRNNEQYF
TRBV3-1	TRBJ2-1	16	CASSPTSGGTYNEQFF
TRBV29-1	TRBJ2-1	16	CSVEEGTIPPYNEQFF
TRBV5-1	TRBJ1-1	14	CASSLGQGKVEAFF
TRBV20-1	TRBJ2-5	15	CSASIPSGRLGTQYF
TRBV11-2	TRBJ2-1	15	CASSRGQGSYNEQFF
TRBV6-5	TRBJ1-1	13	CASSATGTGEAFF
TRBV12-3/TRBV12-4	TRBJ2-1	17	CASSTNQRGSSYNEQFF
TRBV11-2	TRBJ2-2	16	CASSLIQGANTGELFF
TRBV7-8	TRBJ1-5	15	CASTLDAFSNQPQHF
TRBV25-1	TRBJ2-1	16	CASSEPPREEYNEQFF
TRBV19	TRBJ2-1	19	CASSGTSGRPQSSYNEQFF
TRBV7-9	TRBJ2-1	16	CASSPITSGSHNEQFF
TRBV29-1	TRBJ1-2	13	CSVEGTSRVGYTF
TRBV11-2	TRBJ2-7	16	CASSLVGGRESYEQYF
TRBV5-5	TRBJ1-5	14	CASSPGGGPRPQHF
TRBV24-1	TRBJ2-1	13	CATSDPGVDEQFF
TRBV20-1	TRBJ2-3	19	CSASVGTGGLFFATDTQYF
TRBV29-1	TRBJ1-2	11	CSVVDSWGYTF
TRBV6-5	TRBJ2-7	15	CASSYDELRSYEQYF
TRBV12-3/TRBV12-4	TRBJ2-1	11	CASTSDRPPVF
TRBV7-3	TRBJ2-5	15	CASSLTAGGGETQYF
TRBV10-3	TRBJ2-2	17	CAISDSSRSSNTGELFF
TRBV12-3/TRBV12-4	TRBJ2-1	14	CASSLIKVGDEQFF
TRBV28	TRBJ1-3	14	CASSQRESGNTIYF
TRBV9	TRBJ2-3	14	CASSFTQGSDTQYF
TRBV12-3/TRBV12-4	TRBJ2-2	13	CASSLGHTGELFF
TRBV6-2/TRBV6-3	TRBJ2-7	11	CATSGTYEQYF
TRBV11-1	TRBJ2-1	19	CASSSWGTSGKSSYNEQFF
TRBV12-3/TRBV12-4	TRBJ2-1	14	CASSDHLEAGVKFF
TRBV4-2	TRBJ2-7	15	CASSQDYSSLYEQYF
TRBV21-1	TRBJ2-5	11	CAPMGVETQYF
TRBV28	TRBJ2-5	16	CASSLRGWARQETQYF
TRBV12-3/TRBV12-4	TRBJ1-6	16	CASSLRRRPNNSPLHF
TRBV10-3	TRBJ2-3	18	CAISKGLAGGGITDTQYF
TRBV6-2/TRBV6-3	TRBJ2-7	14	CASSFAVPSYEQYF
TRBV5-1	TRBJ1-1	15	CASTPLGEGSTEAFF
TRBV28	TRBJ2-1	11	CASSRSETQFF
TRBV27	TRBJ2-7	15	CASRALDRAPYEQYF
TRBV4-1	TRBJ2-1	15	CASSQGPRTYNEQFF
TRBV12-3/TRBV12-4	TRBJ2-3	12	CASRQDWGTQYF
TRBV29-1	TRBJ1-2	15	CSVAFPSALGYGYTF
TRBV24-1	TRBJ2-1	15	CATSDLAGGENEQFF
TRBV30	TRBJ2-7	13	CAWSQIGGYEQYF
TRBV11-2	TRBJ1-6	16	CASSLDRGLPNSPLHF
TRBV14	TRBJ1-1	13	CASSQTGGFEAFF
TRBV11-1	TRBJ2-1	16	CASSSLGTTKDNEQFF
TRBV5-1	TRBJ1-1	16	CASSFGGLVGSTEAFF
TRBV3-1	TRBJ1-2	14	CASSPRGINYGYTF
TRBV5-6	TRBJ2-7	17	CASSLTRLAGDPYEQYF
TRBV10-3	TRBJ2-1	13	CATRRISYNEQFF
TRBV28	TRBJ2-7	16	CASSLGFGRFFYEQYF